A selection of T cell receptor beta chains follows, all from one sample in a study of blood T cell repertoires in COVID-19. Method: immunoSEQ multiplex PCR; TCRdb's copy keeps in-frame clones and lacks some. The profile shows hundreds of thousands of clones, nearly 90% of them singletons. The material sequenced was peripheral blood. Every receptor here comes from a man aged 18-30 years with active or convalescent COVID-19. CDR3s include the opening cysteine and the closing phenylalanine or tryptophan. D genes are given only for firm matches. Rows give clone size only sometimes, using once, few, many, or a class for an expanded clone.

D gene	clone size	V gene	J gene	CDR3 DNA	CDR3 protein
NA	NA	TRBV12-1	TRBJ2-5	TGTGCCAGCAGGGGAGGGGTGCCTCCGATGGAGACCCAGTACTTC	CASRGGVPPMETQYF
NA	NA	TRBV9	TRBJ2-1	TGTGCCAGCAGCACTACAAACTACCTGTTCTTC	CASSTTNYLFF
TRBD1	NA	TRBV11-2	TRBJ1-5	TGTGCCAGCAGCTTAGTATCAGATACGGGACAGGGAAGGGCGCCCCAGCATTTT	CASSLVSDTGQGRAPQHF
NA	NA	TRBV6-6	TRBJ2-7	TGTGCCAGCAGTAAAGGGGGCGAGCAGTACTTC	CASSKGGEQYF
TRBD2	NA	TRBV29-1	TRBJ2-3	TGCAGCGTTGGGGGACTAGCGGGCCGCACAGATACGCAGTATTTT	CSVGGLAGRTDTQYF
NA	NA	TRBV3-1/TRBV3-2	TRBJ2-7	TGTGCCAGCAGCCGTGCGGCTAGGCTCTACGAGCAGTACTTC	CASSRAARLYEQYF
NA	NA	TRBV6-5	TRBJ1-1	TGTGCCAGCAGCCCGGAATTAATCGGGACTGAAGCTTTCTTT	CASSPELIGTEAFF
NA	NA	TRBV30	TRBJ1-2	TGTGCCTGCCGAAGGAGCTATGGCTACACCTTC	CACRRSYGYTF
TRBD1	NA	TRBV10-2	TRBJ1-1	TGCGCCAGCAGTGAGTCGAGGGCAGGGGGCGGACGGACTGAAGCTTTCTTT	CASSESRAGGGRTEAFF
TRBD2	few	TRBV6-5	TRBJ2-7	TGTGCCAGCAGGAGACTAGCGGGGGACGAGCAGTACTTC	CASRRLAGDEQYF
NA	NA	TRBV4-1	TRBJ1-2	TGCGCCAGCAGCCAAGAAGCGGGCACAGACTATGGCTACACCTTC	CASSQEAGTDYGYTF
TRBD1	NA	TRBV14	TRBJ2-7	TGTGCCAGCAGCTACCGTAGGGGGCCCTACGAGCAGTACTTC	CASSYRRGPYEQYF
TRBD1	once	TRBV7-3	TRBJ1-1	TGTGCCAGCAGCGACAGGGGTAACACTGAAGCTTTCTTT	CASSDRGNTEAFF
NA	NA	TRBV5-6	TRBJ2-5	TGTGCCAGCAGCTTCGGGGATTTCCAAGAGACCCAGTACTTC	CASSFGDFQETQYF
TRBD2	NA	TRBV3-1/TRBV3-2	TRBJ2-1	TGTGCCAGCAGCCTCCTTCGAGGGACTAGCGCGACGGATGAGCAGTTCTTC	CASSLLRGTSATDEQFF
NA	NA	TRBV6-2/TRBV6-3	TRBJ2-1	TGTGCCAGCAGTTACACCCCGAGAGTCGGTTCCTACAATGAGCAGTTCTTC	CASSYTPRVGSYNEQFF
NA	NA	TRBV5-1	TRBJ2-7	TGCGCCAGCAGCTTAGCTCAGGCCTACGAGCAGTACTTC	CASSLAQAYEQYF
NA	few	TRBV3-1/TRBV3-2	TRBJ1-2	TGTGCCAGCAGCCGCGAGGGAGGATTTGATGGCTACACCTTC	CASSREGGFDGYTF
NA	NA	TRBV18	TRBJ2-1	TGTGCCAGCTCACCAGTCTGGGCCGACAATGAGCAGTTCTTC	CASSPVWADNEQFF
NA	NA	TRBV3-1/TRBV3-2	TRBJ1-4	TGTGCCAGCAGCCAGACGACGCAGGGAAAACTGTTTTTT	CASSQTTQGKLFF
NA	NA	TRBV9	TRBJ1-1	TGTGCCAGCAGCGTCGCAGGTGATGAAGCTTTCTTT	CASSVAGDEAFF
NA	NA	TRBV6-2/TRBV6-3	TRBJ1-2	TGTGCCAGCAGTTACACCGGGAGCAGAAGCTATGGCTACACCTTC	CASSYTGSRSYGYTF
NA	NA	TRBV12-5	TRBJ1-1	TGTGCTAGTGGTGATACAGGTGAAGCTTTCTTT	CASGDTGEAFF
TRBD2	NA	TRBV13	TRBJ2-1	TGTGCCAGCAGCTTATTATTTATGGGTCTGAGCGGGACTTACAATGAGCAGTTCTTC	CASSLLFMGLSGTYNEQFF
TRBD1	NA	TRBV2	TRBJ1-5	TGTGCCAGCTCGGACAGGGCGCATTTTCAGCCCCAGCATTTT	CASSDRAHFQPQHF
NA	NA	TRBV25-1	TRBJ2-1	TGTGCCGTCGGAGGGAATGAGCAGTTCTTC	CAVGGNEQFF
NA	NA	TRBV9	TRBJ2-3	TGTGCCAGCAGCTTGGGGGGAACAGATACGCAGTATTTT	CASSLGGTDTQYF
TRBD2	NA	TRBV5-1	TRBJ2-7	TGCGCCAGCAGCCTGGAGGGACTACGGGAGCAGTACTTC	CASSLEGLREQYF
NA	NA	TRBV3-1/TRBV3-2	TRBJ2-7	TGTGCCAGCAGCCAAGTTGGGGGGGCCTCCTACGAGCAGTACTTC	CASSQVGGASYEQYF
TRBD2	NA	TRBV6-1	TRBJ2-3	TGTGCCAGCAGTGAAGCCCTACTAGCGTTTGCGCAGTATTTT	CASSEALLAFAQYF
NA	NA	TRBV2	TRBJ1-1	TGTGCCAGCAAAAGGGAGGTCGGAAAGAACACTGAAGCTTTCTTT	CASKREVGKNTEAFF
NA	NA	TRBV2	TRBJ2-7	TGTGCCAGCAGTCAGGGTCACGAGCAGTACTTC	CASSQGHEQYF
NA	NA	TRBV28	TRBJ2-7	TGTGCCAGCAGTTTAATAGGGGGTGGGTACGAGCAGTACTTC	CASSLIGGGYEQYF
NA	NA	TRBV9	TRBJ2-1	TGTGCCAGCAGCGGCAGCGGTAGACCCCACAATGAGCAGTTCTTC	CASSGSGRPHNEQFF
TRBD2	NA	TRBV24-1	TRBJ2-5	TGTGCCACCAGTGGCACCGAGGGACTAGCGTTAGAGACCCAGTACTTC	CATSGTEGLALETQYF
NA	NA	TRBV6-5	TRBJ1-1	TGTGCCAGCAGTTACACCCCGGAGGGTCCTGAAGCTTTCTTT	CASSYTPEGPEAFF
NA	NA	TRBV19	TRBJ2-2	TGTGCCAGTAGATGGAGAGGTCCCGGGGAGCTGTTTTTT	CASRWRGPGELFF
NA	NA	TRBV12-3/TRBV12-4	TRBJ1-1	TGTGCCAGCAGTTCCGGGACATCTGAAGCTTTCTTT	CASSSGTSEAFF
TRBD2	NA	TRBV9	TRBJ2-5	TGTGCCAGCAGCGCTAGCGGGAGTGGGACCCAGTACTTC	CASSASGSGTQYF
TRBD1	NA	TRBV2	TRBJ2-1	TGTGCCAGCAGTGAGACAGGGAGCTCCTACAATGAGCAGTTCTTC	CASSETGSSYNEQFF
NA	NA	TRBV5-4	TRBJ1-2	TGTGCCAGCAGCTCCAAACAGGGATCAGCTAACTATGGCTACACCTTC	CASSSKQGSANYGYTF
NA	NA	TRBV4-1	TRBJ1-2	TGCGCCAGCAGCAGCCTAGGGAGAATGGAAAATGGCTACACCTTC	CASSSLGRMENGYTF
TRBD2	once	TRBV6-6	TRBJ2-2	TGTGCCAGCAGTTACGATCTGCGGGGGACCGGGGAGCTGTTTTTT	CASSYDLRGTGELFF
NA	NA	TRBV4-2	TRBJ2-3	TGTGCCAGCAGCCAGGACTACACAGATACGCAGTATTTT	CASSQDYTDTQYF
TRBD1	NA	TRBV5-1	TRBJ2-7	TGCGCCAGCAGGACCGGGACAGGGGGATACGAGCAGTACTTC	CASRTGTGGYEQYF
TRBD2	NA	TRBV19	TRBJ2-5	TGTGCCAGTAGTAGGCCGGAGCGGGGACAAGAGACCCAGTACTTC	CASSRPERGQETQYF
TRBD2	NA	TRBV13	TRBJ2-1	TGTGCCAGCAGCTTTGTGGGAGGGAGGGCCGGCCTAAACAATGAGCAGTTCTTC	CASSFVGGRAGLNNEQFF
NA	NA	TRBV30	TRBJ2-2	TGTGCCTGGAGTGGGGTGACAACCGGGGAGCTGTTTTTT	CAWSGVTTGELFF
NA	NA	TRBV18	TRBJ1-4	TGTGCCAGCTCACCACGGGGCAGAGATAATGAAAAACTGTTTTTT	CASSPRGRDNEKLFF
NA	once	TRBV30	TRBJ1-2	TGTGCCTGGAGTATCCCTGGGCTATTTAACTATGGCTACACCTTC	CAWSIPGLFNYGYTF
NA	NA	TRBV29-1	TRBJ2-3	TGCAGCGTTGAAGATCGCGGGAATGGTAGAGATACGCAGTATTTT	CSVEDRGNGRDTQYF
NA	once	TRBV2	TRBJ2-5	TGTGCCAGCAGTGAGGTTAGGGGGGAGACCCAGTACTTC	CASSEVRGETQYF
NA	NA	TRBV4-1	TRBJ1-2	TGCGCCAGCAGCCAAGATTGGCGGGATAACTATGGCTACACCTTC	CASSQDWRDNYGYTF
TRBD2	NA	TRBV19	TRBJ2-5	TGTGCCAGTAGTATGTTTAGCGGGGGACCGGGGACCCAGTACTTC	CASSMFSGGPGTQYF
NA	NA	TRBV5-6	TRBJ2-5	TGTGCCAGCAGCTTGGGGTTGCTAAAGACCCAGTACTTC	CASSLGLLKTQYF
TRBD1	NA	TRBV6-2/TRBV6-3	TRBJ2-5	TGTGCCAGCAGTTACTACAGGGGGCTAGAGACCCAGTACTTC	CASSYYRGLETQYF
NA	NA	TRBV6-5	TRBJ1-1	TGTGCCAGCACCACTCCAGGGGACACTGAAGCTTTCTTT	CASTTPGDTEAFF